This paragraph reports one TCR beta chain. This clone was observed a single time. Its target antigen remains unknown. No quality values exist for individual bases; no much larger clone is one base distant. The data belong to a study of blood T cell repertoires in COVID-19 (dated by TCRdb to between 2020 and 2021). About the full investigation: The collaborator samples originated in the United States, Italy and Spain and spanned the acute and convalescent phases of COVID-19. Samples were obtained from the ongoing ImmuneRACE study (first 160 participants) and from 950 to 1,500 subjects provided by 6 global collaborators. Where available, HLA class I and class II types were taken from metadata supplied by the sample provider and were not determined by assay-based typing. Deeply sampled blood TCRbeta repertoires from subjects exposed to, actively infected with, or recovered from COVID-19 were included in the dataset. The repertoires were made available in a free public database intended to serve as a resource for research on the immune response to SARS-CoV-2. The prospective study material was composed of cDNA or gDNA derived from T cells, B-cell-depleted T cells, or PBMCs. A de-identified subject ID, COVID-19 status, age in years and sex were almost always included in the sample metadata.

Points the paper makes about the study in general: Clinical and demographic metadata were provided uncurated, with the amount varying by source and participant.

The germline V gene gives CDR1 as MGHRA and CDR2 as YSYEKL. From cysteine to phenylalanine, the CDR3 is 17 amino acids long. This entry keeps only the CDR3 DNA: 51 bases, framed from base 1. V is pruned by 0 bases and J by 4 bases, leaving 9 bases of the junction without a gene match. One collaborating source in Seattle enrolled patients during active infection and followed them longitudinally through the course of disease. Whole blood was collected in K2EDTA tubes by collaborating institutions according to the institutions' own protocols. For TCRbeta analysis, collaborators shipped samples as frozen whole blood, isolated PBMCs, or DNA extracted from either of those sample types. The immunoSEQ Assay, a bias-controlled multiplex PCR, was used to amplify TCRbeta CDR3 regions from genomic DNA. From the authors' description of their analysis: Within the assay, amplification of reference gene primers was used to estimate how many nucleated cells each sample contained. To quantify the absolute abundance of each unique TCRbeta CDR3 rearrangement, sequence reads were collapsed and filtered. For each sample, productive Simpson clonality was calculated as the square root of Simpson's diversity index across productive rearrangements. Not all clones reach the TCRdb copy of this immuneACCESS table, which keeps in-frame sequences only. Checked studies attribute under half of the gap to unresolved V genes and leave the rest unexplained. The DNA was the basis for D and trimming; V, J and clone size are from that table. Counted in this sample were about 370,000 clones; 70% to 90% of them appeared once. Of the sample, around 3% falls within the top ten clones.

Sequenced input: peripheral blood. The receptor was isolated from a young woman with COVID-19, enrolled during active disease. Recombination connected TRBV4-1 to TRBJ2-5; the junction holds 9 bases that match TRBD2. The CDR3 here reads CASSQEGLAGWGETQYF. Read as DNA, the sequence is TGCGCCAGCAGCCAAGAGGGGCTAGCGGGATGGGGAGAGACCCAGTACTTC.